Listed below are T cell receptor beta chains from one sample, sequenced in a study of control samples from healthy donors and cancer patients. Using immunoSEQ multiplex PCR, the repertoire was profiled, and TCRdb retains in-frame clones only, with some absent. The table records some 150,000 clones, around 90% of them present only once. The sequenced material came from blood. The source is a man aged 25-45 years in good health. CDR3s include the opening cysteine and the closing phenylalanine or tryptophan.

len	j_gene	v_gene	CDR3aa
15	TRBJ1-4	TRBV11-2	CASSLERDLAEKLFF
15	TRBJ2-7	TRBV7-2	CASSLAGGSSYEQYF
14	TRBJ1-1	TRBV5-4	CASNRVGENTEAFF
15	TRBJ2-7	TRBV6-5	CASSYSSTSSYEQYF
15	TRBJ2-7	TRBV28	CASSPESTGSYEQYF
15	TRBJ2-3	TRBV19	CASSIAGAGADTQYF
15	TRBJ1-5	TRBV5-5	CASSLAGTGDQPQHF
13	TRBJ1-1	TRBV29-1	CSVNRGVNTEAFF
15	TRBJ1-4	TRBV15	CATSRVGVTNEKLFF
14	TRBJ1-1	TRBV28	CASSPTGGGTEAFF
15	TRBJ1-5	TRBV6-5	CASIEMTGNNQPQHF
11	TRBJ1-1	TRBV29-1	CSVVPYTEAFF
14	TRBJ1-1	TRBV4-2	CASRERGMNTEAFF
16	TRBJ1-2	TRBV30	CAWSALGTDTNYGYTF
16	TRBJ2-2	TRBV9	CASSARGQGRTGELFF
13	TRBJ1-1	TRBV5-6	CASSLVWNTEAFF
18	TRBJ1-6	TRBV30	CAWSREGSGQGISSPLHF
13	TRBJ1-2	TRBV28	CASSLPAIYGYTF
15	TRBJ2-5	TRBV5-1	CASSLGMVQAGTQYF
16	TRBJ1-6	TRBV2	CATAGTGSSYNSPLHF
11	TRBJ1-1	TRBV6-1	CASSEVSEAFF
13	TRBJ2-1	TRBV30	CAWSVPYYNEQFF
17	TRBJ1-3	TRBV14	CASSQETLSSSGNTIYF
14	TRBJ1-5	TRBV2	CASSEALANQPQHF